These 5 T cell receptor beta chains came from one sample sequenced in a study of T cell responses to AZD1222 COVID-19 vaccine. The repertoire was sequenced with immunoSEQ multiplex PCR; TCRdb's copy has only in-frame clones and lacks some. The sample has 250,000 to 300,000 clones, almost 95% seen once. Sequenced material: peripheral blood, taken 28 days after the second AZD1222 dose. The receptors were sampled from an adult who received the AZD1222 COVID-19 vaccine.

This clone has just one count. The rearrangement uses TRBV19 and TRBJ1-2; D may be TRBD1 (5 bases). Germline V gene sequence: CDR1 LNHDA, CDR2 SQIVND (reference sequence). The CDR3 length is 15 residues. Trimming removed 4 bases at V and 7 bases at J, with 19 bases between. Here the CDR3 DNA reads TGTGCCAGTAGTACCCGTGGGGGTTTGCGGCTTGGCTACACCTTC. This codes for CASSTRGGLRLGYTF. Looking up the rest from reference TRBV19 and TRBJ1-2 gives the full variable domain: DGGITQSPKYLFRKEGQNVTLSCEQNLNHDAMYWYRQDPGQGLRLIYYSQIVNDFQKGDIAEGYSVSREKKESFPLTVTSAQKNPTAFYLCASSTRGGLRLGYTFGSGTRLTVV.

The chain uses TRBV6-5 and TRBJ2-2, with 8 bases matching TRBD2. CDR3 length equals 15 residues. Germline loops: CDR1 MNHEY, CDR2 SVGAGI. Trimming took 10 bases from V and 4 from J; bases not matched to a gene: 11. The CDR3 DNA follows: TGTGCCACTGCGGGGGGCAGCGGGGGCACCGGGGAGCTGTTTTTT. Protein: CATAGGSGGTGELFF.

The chain employs TRBV5-1 and TRBJ2-3; D is uncertain. Germline V gene lookup returns CDR1 SGHRS and CDR2 YFSETQ. There are 13 residues in the CDR3. V was trimmed by 4 bases and J by 3 bases, leaving 9 bases between them. The CDR3: CASSHKGTDTQYF. The CDR3 DNA sequence: TGCGCCAGCAGCCACAAGGGTACAGATACGCAGTATTTT.

V is TRBV7-9 and J is TRBJ1-2; D is possibly TRBD1 (6 bases). Between the trimmed V and J ends, which lost 5 bases and 6 bases, there was a span of 10 bases. The CDR3 covers 12 residues. The germline CDR1 and CDR2 sequences are SEHNR and FQNEAQ (reference sequence). Written as DNA, the CDR3 is TGTGCCAGCAGCCCGCGGACAGATGGCTACACCTTC. Protein product: CASSPRTDGYTF.

This chain joins TRBV10-3 and TRBJ1-2; TRBD1 matches 8 bases. V lost 3 bases to trimming and J lost 7 bases; unmatched junction nucleotides: 10. The V gene's germline CDR1 is ENHRY and CDR2 SYGVKD. The CDR3 runs to 15 residues. CDR3 sequence: CAISDLRDRRTGYTF. The CDR3 bases are TGTGCCATCAGTGACCTCCGGGACAGGCGGACTGGCTACACCTTC.